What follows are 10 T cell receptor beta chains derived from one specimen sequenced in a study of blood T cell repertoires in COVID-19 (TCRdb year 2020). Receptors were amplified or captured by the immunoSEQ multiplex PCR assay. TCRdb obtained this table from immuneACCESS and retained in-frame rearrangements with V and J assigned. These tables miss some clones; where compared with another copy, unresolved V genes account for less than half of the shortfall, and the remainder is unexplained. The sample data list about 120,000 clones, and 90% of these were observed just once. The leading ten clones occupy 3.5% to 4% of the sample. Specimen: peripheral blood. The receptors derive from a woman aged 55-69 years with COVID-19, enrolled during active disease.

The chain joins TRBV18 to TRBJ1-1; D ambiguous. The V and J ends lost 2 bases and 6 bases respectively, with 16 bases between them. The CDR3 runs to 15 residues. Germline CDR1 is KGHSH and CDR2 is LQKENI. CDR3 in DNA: TGTGCCAGCTCACCAGTGATGGGCGTCTCCCCTGAAGCTTTCTTT. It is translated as CASSPVMGVSPEAFF.

The CDR3 sequence is CASSSSQGGTNIQYF. For the CDR3, the DNA is TGTGCCAGCTCAAGTAGTCAGGGAGGGACAAACATTCAGTACTTC. V is TRBV18 and J is TRBJ2-4; 7 bases agree with TRBD2. The CDR3 has 15 amino acids. The V gene's germline CDR1 is KGHSH and CDR2 LQKENI. V was clipped by 5 bases and J by 6 bases; unmatched bases: 10.

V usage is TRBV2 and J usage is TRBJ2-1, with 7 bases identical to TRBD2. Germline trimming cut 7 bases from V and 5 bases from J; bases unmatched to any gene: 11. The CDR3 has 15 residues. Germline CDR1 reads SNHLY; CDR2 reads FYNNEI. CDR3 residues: CASNPGRVGDNEQFF. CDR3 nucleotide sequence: TGTGCCAGCAACCCGGGGAGGGTTGGGGACAATGAGCAGTTCTTC.

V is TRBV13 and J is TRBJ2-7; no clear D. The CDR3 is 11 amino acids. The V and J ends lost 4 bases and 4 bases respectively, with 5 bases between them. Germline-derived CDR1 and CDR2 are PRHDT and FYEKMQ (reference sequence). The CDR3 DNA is TGTGCCAGCAGCTCTAGATACGAGCAGTACTTC. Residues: CASSSRYEQYF.

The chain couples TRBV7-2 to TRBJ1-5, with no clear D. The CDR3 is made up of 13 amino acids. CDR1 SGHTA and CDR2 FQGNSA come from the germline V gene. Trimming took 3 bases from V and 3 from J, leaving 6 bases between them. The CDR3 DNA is TGTGCCAGCAGCTTTGAGCACAATCAGCCCCAGCATTTT. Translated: CASSFEHNQPQHF.

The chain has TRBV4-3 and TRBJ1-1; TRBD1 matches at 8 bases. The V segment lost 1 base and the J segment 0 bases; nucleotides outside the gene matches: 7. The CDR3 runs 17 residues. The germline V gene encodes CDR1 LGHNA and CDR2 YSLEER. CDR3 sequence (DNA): TGCGCCAGCAGCCAAGCCGCCCCGACAGGGGTGAACACTGAAGCTTTCTTT. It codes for CASSQAAPTGVNTEAFF.

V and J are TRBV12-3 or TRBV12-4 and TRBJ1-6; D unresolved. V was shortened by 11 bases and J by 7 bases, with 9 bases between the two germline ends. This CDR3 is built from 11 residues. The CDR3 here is CAAGANSPLHF. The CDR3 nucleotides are TGTGCCGCTGGAGCCAATTCACCCCTCCACTTT.

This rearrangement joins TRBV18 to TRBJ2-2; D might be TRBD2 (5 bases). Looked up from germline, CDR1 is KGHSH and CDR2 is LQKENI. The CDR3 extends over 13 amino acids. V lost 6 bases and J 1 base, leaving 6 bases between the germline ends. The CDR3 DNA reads TGTGCCAGCTCCGCGGGGAACACCGGGGAGCTGTTTTTT. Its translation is CASSAGNTGELFF.

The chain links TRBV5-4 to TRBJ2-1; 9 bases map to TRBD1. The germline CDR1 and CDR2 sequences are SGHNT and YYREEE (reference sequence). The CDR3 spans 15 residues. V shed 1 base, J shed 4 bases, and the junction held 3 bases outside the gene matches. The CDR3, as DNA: TGTGCCAGCAGCTTGATGGGACAGGGATACAATGAGCAGTTCTTC. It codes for CASSLMGQGYNEQFF.

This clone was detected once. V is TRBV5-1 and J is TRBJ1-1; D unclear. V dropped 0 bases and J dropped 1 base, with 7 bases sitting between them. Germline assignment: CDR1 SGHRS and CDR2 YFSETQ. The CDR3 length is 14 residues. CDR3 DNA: TGCGCCAGCAGCTTGGGCGGAACGAACACTGAAGCTTTCTTT. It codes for CASSLGGTNTEAFF.